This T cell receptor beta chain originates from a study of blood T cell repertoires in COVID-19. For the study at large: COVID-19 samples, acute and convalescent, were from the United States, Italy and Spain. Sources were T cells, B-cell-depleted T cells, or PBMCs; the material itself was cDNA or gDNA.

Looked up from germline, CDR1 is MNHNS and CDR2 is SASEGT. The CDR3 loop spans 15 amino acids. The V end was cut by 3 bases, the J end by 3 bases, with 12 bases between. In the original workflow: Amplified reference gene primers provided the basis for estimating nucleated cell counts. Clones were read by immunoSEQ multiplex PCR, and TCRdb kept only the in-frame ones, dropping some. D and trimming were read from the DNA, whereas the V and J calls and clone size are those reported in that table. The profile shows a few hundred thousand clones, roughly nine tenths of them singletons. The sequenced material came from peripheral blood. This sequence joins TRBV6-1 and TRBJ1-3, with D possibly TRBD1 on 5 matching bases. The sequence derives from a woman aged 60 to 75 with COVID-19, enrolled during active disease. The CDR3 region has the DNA TGTGCCAGCAGTGAGCAGGGATCTTTTGGAAACACCATATATTTT. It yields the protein CASSEQGSFGNTIYF.